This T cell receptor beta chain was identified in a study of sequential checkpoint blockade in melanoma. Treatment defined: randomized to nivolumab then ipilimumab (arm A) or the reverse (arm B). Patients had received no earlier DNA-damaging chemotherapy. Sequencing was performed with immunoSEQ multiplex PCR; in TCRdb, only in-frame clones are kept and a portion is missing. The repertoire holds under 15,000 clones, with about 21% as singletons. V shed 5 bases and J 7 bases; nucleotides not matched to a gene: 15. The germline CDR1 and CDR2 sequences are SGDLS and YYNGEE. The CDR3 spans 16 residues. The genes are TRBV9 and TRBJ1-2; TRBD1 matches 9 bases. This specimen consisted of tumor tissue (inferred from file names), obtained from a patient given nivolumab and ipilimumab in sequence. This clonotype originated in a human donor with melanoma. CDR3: CASSGSPGQGRAGYTF. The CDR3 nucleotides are TGTGCCAGCAGTGGCTCACCGGGACAGGGTCGGGCTGGCTACACCTTC.